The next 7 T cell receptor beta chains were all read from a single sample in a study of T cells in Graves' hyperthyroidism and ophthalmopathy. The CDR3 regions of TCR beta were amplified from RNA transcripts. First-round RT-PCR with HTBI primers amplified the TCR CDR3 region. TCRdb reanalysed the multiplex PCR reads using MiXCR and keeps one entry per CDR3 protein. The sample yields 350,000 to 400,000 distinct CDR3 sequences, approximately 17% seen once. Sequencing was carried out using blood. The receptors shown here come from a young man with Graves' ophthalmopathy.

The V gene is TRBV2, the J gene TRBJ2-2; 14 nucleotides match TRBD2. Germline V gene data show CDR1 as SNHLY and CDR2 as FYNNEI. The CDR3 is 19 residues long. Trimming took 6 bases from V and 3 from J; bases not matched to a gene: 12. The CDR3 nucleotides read TGTGCCAGCAGAACGGAACGACTAGCGGGGGGGCCCGACACCGGGGAGCTGTTTTTT. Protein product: CASRTERLAGGPDTGELFF.

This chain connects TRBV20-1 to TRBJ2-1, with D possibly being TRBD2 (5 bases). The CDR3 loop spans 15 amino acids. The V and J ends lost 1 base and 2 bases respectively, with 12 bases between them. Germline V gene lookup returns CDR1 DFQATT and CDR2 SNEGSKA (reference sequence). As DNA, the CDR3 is TGCAGTGCTAGAGGTGGGGAGTCGGCCTACAATGAGCAGTTCTTC. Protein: CSARGGESAYNEQFF.

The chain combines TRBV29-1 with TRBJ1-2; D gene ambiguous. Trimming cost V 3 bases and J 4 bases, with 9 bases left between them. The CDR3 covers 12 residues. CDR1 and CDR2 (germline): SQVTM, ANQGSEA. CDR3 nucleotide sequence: TGCAGCGTTGATTCAAGGAGCTATGGCTACACCTTC. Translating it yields CSVDSRSYGYTF.

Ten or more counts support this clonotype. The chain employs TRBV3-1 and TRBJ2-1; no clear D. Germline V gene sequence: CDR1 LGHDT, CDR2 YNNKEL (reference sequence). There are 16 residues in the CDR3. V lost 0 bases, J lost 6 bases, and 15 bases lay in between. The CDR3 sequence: CASSQDAGLRANEQFF. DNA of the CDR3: TGTGCCAGCAGCCAAGATGCTGGGCTTAGGGCCAATGAGCAGTTCTTC.

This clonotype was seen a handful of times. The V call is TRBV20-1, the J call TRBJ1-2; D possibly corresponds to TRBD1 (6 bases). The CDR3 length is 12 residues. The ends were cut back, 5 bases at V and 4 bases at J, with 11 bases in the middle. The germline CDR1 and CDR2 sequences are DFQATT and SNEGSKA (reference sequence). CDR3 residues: CSAPQGPYGYTF. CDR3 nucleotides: TGCAGTGCTCCCCAGGGGCCCTATGGCTACACCTTC.

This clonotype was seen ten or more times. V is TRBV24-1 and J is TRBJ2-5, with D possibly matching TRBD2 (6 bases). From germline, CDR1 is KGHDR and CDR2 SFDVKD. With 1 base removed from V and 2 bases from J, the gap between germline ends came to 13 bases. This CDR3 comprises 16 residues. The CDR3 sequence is CATSDLEFGGQETQYF. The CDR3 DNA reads TGTGCCACCAGTGATTTAGAGTTTGGGGGGCAAGAGACCCAGTACTTC.

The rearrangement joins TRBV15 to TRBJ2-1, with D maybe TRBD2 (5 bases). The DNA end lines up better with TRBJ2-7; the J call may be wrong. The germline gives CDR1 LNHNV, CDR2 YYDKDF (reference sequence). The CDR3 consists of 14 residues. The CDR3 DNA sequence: TGTGCCACCAGCAGAGATCGGTCGGGAAATGAGCAGTACTTC. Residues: CATSRDRSGNEQYF.